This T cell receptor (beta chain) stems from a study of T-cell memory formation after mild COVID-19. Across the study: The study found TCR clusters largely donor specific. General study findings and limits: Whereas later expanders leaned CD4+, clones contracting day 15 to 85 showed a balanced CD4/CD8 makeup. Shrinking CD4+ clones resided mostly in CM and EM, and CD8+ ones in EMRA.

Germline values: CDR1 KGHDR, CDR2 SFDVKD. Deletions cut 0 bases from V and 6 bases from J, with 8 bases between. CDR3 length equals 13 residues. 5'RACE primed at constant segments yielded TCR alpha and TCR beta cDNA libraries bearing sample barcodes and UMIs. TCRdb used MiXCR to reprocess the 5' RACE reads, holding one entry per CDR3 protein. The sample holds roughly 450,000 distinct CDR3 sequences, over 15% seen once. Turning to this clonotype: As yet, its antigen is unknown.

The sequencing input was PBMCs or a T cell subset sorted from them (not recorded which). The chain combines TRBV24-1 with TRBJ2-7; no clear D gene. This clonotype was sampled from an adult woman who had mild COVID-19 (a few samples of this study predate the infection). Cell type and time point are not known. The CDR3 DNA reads TGTGCCACCAGTGATTTGCTGACGCGCGAGCAGTACTTC. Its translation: CATSDLLTREQYF.